This TCR beta chain was sequenced for a study of T cell responses to AZD1222 COVID-19 vaccine. The study's findings and limits: Spike-spanning, vaccine-associated CD4 TCRs were dominant at 160-218 and 743-854.

This CDR3 contains 19 residues. CDR1 is SGHVS, CDR2 FQNEAQ, per germline. V was shortened by 5 bases and J by 4 bases, with 27 bases between the two germline ends. Only in-frame clones appear in the TCRdb table, and some are missing; sequencing was by immunoSEQ multiplex PCR. In the table there are about 130,000 clones, about nine tenths of which are singletons. Note on this clone: What it binds is not known.

This material consisted of peripheral blood, taken 28 days after the second AZD1222 dose. This TCR was sampled from an adult who received the AZD1222 COVID-19 vaccine. V is TRBV7-8 and J is TRBJ1-5; D not certain. The CDR3 DNA sequence: TGTGCCAGCAGCCTAAGGCCGTCCTTCGGGCGGCCCGAGAATCAGCCCCAGCATTTT. It encodes CASSLRPSFGRPENQPQHF.